The 25 T cell receptor beta chains presented below share a single source sample, sequenced in a study of blood T cells in healthy people across ages. Combining a sample-barcoded 5' primer with a J-beta primer mix, a second PCR ran for roughly 7 to 12 cycles. TCRdb re-called the 5' RACE reads with MiXCR, one entry per CDR3 protein. In the table there are about 1.6 million distinct CDR3 sequences, about 35% of which are singletons. The specimen sequenced was blood. The receptors were gathered from a young woman in good health.

This clonotype was seen a handful of times. The genes are TRBV20-1 and TRBJ2-3, with D tentatively TRBD1 or TRBD2 (5 bases each). CDR1 and CDR2 (germline): DFQATT, SNEGSKA (reference sequence). The V end lost 4 bases, the J end lost 1 base, and 12 bases lay between the germline ends. CDR3 length equals 14 residues. The CDR3 protein is CSATRDLRTDTQYF. The DNA for the CDR3 is TGCAGTGCTACCCGGGACCTTCGCACAGATACGCAGTATTTT.

V is TRBV20-1 and J is TRBJ1-5; D may be TRBD1 (5 bases). The CDR3 is made up of 13 amino acids. CDR1 and CDR2 (germline): DFQATT, SNEGSKA (reference sequence). V lost 3 bases, J lost 2 bases, and 8 bases lay in between. In DNA form, the CDR3 reads TGCAGTGCTAGCAGGGCAGGCAATCAGCCCCAGCATTTT. Translating gives CSASRAGNQPQHF.

This chain connects TRBV5-6 to TRBJ2-4, with D unresolved. With the DNA end fitting TRBJ2-7 better, the J assignment may be wrong. The germline CDR1 and CDR2 sequences are SGHDT and YYEEEE. The length of the CDR3 is 15 residues. The CDR3 sequence: CASSSVLARSHEQYF. The CDR3 DNA follows: TGTGCCAGCAGCTCCGTTTTGGCCAGATCCCACGAGCAGTACTTC.

This clonotype was seen many times. J is TRBJ1-4 and V is TRBV6-5; no firm D call. CDR1 MNHEY and CDR2 SVGAGI come from the germline V gene. V dropped 0 bases and J dropped 8 bases, with 19 bases sitting between them. The length of the CDR3 is 17 residues. CDR3 sequence: CASSYSIPGFGGEKLFF. The CDR3 DNA reads as TGTGCCAGCAGTTACTCGATCCCCGGGTTTGGAGGAGAAAAACTGTTTTTT.

As for this clonotype: Given a much more abundant clone one base away, this may be a read error. The V gene is TRBV29-1, the J gene TRBJ2-5, with a possible D match to TRBD2 (7 bases). CDR1 SQVTM and CDR2 ANQGSEA come from the germline V gene. Deletions cut 3 bases from V and 11 bases from J, with 19 bases between. The CDR3 covers 13 residues. CDR3 in amino acids: CSVEGGGYNEQYF. The CDR3, as DNA: TGCAGCGTTGAGGGCGGGGGCTACAATGAGCAGTACTTC.

This rearrangement joins TRBV6-1 to TRBJ2-1; 11 nucleotides match TRBD2. This CDR3 contains 15 residues. The junction had 6 bases not matched to a gene; V was cut back by 7 bases and J by 4 bases. Germline assignment: CDR1 MNHNS and CDR2 SASEGT. The CDR3 sequence is CASIRGTSGYNEQFF. CDR3 DNA: TGTGCCAGCATTAGAGGGACTAGCGGATACAATGAGCAGTTCTTC.

The V gene is TRBV7-3, the J gene TRBJ2-7, with D possibly matching TRBD2 (5 bases). Germline V lookup: CDR1 SGHTA, CDR2 FQGTGA. V gave up 6 bases and J gave up 2 bases, with 20 bases separating them. The CDR3 contains 16 residues. CDR3 residues: CASRPLRGIQTYEQYF. For the CDR3, the DNA is TGTGCCAGCAGACCTCTTAGAGGGATTCAGACCTACGAGCAGTACTTC.

This clonotype appeared a few times. The rearrangement links TRBV12-3 or TRBV12-4 to TRBJ2-1; maybe TRBD1 (7 bases). The germline V and J ends were trimmed by 5 bases and 3 bases, with 17 bases remaining between them. The CDR3 sequence is 16 residues long. DNA for the CDR3: TGTGCCAGCAGTAAGGGGGCCGGAGGGGTCTACAATGAGCAGTTCTTC. It codes for CASSKGAGGVYNEQFF.

This clonotype showed up just a few times. CDR3 sequence (DNA): TGTGCCAGCAGCCCACAATACGAGCAGTACTTC. Amino acid sequence: CASSPQYEQYF. The chain recombines TRBV7-9 with TRBJ2-7; no firm D call. CDR1 is SEHNR, CDR2 FQNEAQ, per germline (reference sequence). The CDR3 is made up of 11 amino acids. V dropped 5 bases and J dropped 4 bases, with 6 bases sitting between them. The whole variable domain, filled in from reference TRBV7-9 and TRBJ2-7, reads DTGVSQNPRHKITKRGQNVTFRCDPISEHNRLYWYRQTLGQGPEFLTYFQNEAQLEKSRLLSDRFSAERPKGSFSTLEIQRTEQGDSAMYLCASSPQYEQYFGPGTRLTVT.

Many counts were recorded for this clonotype. The gene calls are TRBV9 and TRBJ1-6; the match to TRBD1 covers 9 bases. Germline CDR1 and CDR2: SGDLS and YYNGEE. V shed 0 bases, J shed 8 bases, and the junction held 3 bases outside the gene matches. The CDR3 contains 15 residues. The CDR3 is CASSVGDRAYSPLHF. DNA of the CDR3: TGTGCCAGCAGCGTAGGGGACAGGGCGTATTCACCCCTCCACTTT.

The chain combines TRBV2 with TRBJ1-5; possibly TRBD1 for D (5 bases). Trimming stripped 2 bases from V and 6 bases from J, with 8 bases between. The CDR3 extends over 13 amino acids. Germline V gives CDR1 SNHLY, CDR2 FYNNEI. The CDR3 reads CASSERTLQPQHF. DNA for the CDR3: TGTGCCAGCAGTGAAAGGACACTTCAGCCCCAGCATTTT.

The J gene is TRBJ1-5, the V gene TRBV20-1; 7 bases are shared with TRBD1. Germline-derived CDR1 and CDR2 are DFQATT and SNEGSKA (reference sequence). The length of the CDR3 is 13 residues. Germline trimming cut 5 bases from V and 6 bases from J; bases unmatched to any gene: 7. The CDR3 DNA follows: TGCAGTGCTGATCAGGGGGATTTTCAGCCCCAGCATTTT. Translation gives CSADQGDFQPQHF.

The V gene is TRBV7-9, the J gene TRBJ1-6, with D perhaps TRBD1 (5 bases). The V gene's germline CDR1 is SEHNR and CDR2 FQNEAQ (reference sequence). Trimming removed 7 bases at V and 4 bases at J, with 11 bases between. The CDR3 totals 14 residues. The CDR3, as DNA: TGTGCCAGCAACTCGGGGGATTATAATTCACCCCTCCACTTT. Translated: CASNSGDYNSPLHF.

In this sample, this clonotype turned up a few times. This chain joins TRBV20-1 and TRBJ2-6, with TRBD2 matching 8 bases. The CDR3 covers 13 residues. CDR1 is DFQATT and CDR2 is SNEGSKA in the germline V gene (reference sequence). This chain's CDR3 is CGLAPLGANVLTF. CDR3 coding DNA: TGCGGACTAGCCCCCCTCGGGGCCAACGTCCTGACTTTC.

The CDR3, as DNA: TGCAGTGCTAGCGGGAGGCAGGGGGAGACCCAGTACTTC. This translates into CSASGRQGETQYF. The chain has TRBV20-1 and TRBJ2-5, with D possibly being TRBD2 (7 bases). This CDR3 has 13 residues. The germline V gene has CDR1 DFQATT and CDR2 SNEGSKA (reference sequence). The ends were cut back, 3 bases at V and 5 bases at J, with 13 bases in the middle.

The chain carries TRBV13 and TRBJ1-2; 7 bases are shared with TRBD1. Trimming removed 4 bases from V and 7 bases from J; junction bases left unmatched: 9. Germline loops: CDR1 PRHDT, CDR2 FYEKMQ (reference sequence). The CDR3 sequence is 14 residues long. The CDR3 DNA is TGTGCCAGCAGCTCAGACAGGGAACGGCGTGGCTACACCTTC. The encoded protein is CASSSDRERRGYTF.

The chain links TRBV11-2 to TRBJ2-5, with 9 bases matching TRBD1. TRBJ2-7 matches the DNA end more closely, so the J call is doubtful. The CDR3 covers 13 residues. Germline V gene data show CDR1 as SGHAT and CDR2 as FQNNGV. CDR3 amino acids: CASSWGTGTEQYF. The CDR3 bases are TGTGCCAGCAGCTGGGGGACAGGGACCGAGCAGTACTTC.

This clonotype was recorded a few times. The chain employs TRBV19 and TRBJ2-1; D possibly corresponds to TRBD2 (6 bases). This CDR3 is 15 amino acids long. CDR1 is LNHDA and CDR2 is SQIVND in the germline V gene (reference sequence). The ends were cut back, 6 bases at V and 3 bases at J, with 15 bases in the middle. In DNA, the CDR3 is TGTGCCAGTAGGGAGGGTAGTCAACTCTACAATGAGCAGTTCTTC. It encodes CASREGSQLYNEQFF. The whole variable domain, filled in from reference TRBV19 and TRBJ2-1, reads DGGITQSPKYLFRKEGQNVTLSCEQNLNHDAMYWYRQDPGQGLRLIYYSQIVNDFQKGDIAEGYSVSREKKESFPLTVTSAQKNPTAFYLCASREGSQLYNEQFFGPGTRLTVL.

This clonotype was detected a few times. The chain uses TRBV29-1 and TRBJ1-1, with D tentatively TRBD1 (6 bases). The germline V gene encodes CDR1 SQVTM and CDR2 ANQGSEA. CDR3 length: 13 amino acids. V was clipped by 7 bases and J by 1 base, with 13 bases between them. This CDR3 is CSAWPQGNTEAFF. The CDR3 DNA sequence: TGCAGCGCTTGGCCACAGGGGAACACTGAAGCTTTCTTT.

The chain uses TRBV7-9 and TRBJ1-2, with D perhaps matching TRBD1 (6 bases). Per germline, CDR1 SEHNR and CDR2 FQNEAQ (reference sequence). V lost 5 bases to trimming and J lost 4 bases, with 17 bases between them. The CDR3 spans 15 residues. The CDR3 here is CASSPRTVGAYGYTF. The CDR3 DNA reads as TGTGCCAGCAGCCCGCGGACAGTAGGGGCCTATGGCTACACCTTC. The variable domain in full, completed from reference TRBV7-9 and TRBJ1-2, reads DTGVSQNPRHKITKRGQNVTFRCDPISEHNRLYWYRQTLGQGPEFLTYFQNEAQLEKSRLLSDRFSAERPKGSFSTLEIQRTEQGDSAMYLCASSPRTVGAYGYTFGSGTRLTVV.

In its sample, this clonotype was seen a few times. The rearrangement links TRBV10-3 to TRBJ2-5; 11 bases match TRBD2. Germline assignment: CDR1 ENHRY and CDR2 SYGVKD. Unmatched junction bases numbered 11, after V lost 1 base and J lost 4 bases. This CDR3 is 18 amino acids long. Here the CDR3 reads CAISELKVLAGGRETQYF. The CDR3 DNA sequence: TGTGCCATCAGTGAGTTGAAGGTCCTAGCGGGAGGACGAGAGACCCAGTACTTC.

This clonotype was detected ten times or more. At one boundary the junction diverges from the germline segment, which might be a read error. V gene TRBV27 combines with J gene TRBJ2-3, with 11 nucleotides matching TRBD2. The CDR3 spans 15 residues. Germline CDR1 MNHEY, CDR2 SMNVEV (reference sequence). The chain's CDR3 is CASSRLAGTTDTQYF. The CDR3 coding sequence is TGCGCCAGCTCCCGACTAGCGGGGACTACAGATACGCAGTATTTT.

This chain uses TRBV3-1 with TRBJ2-1, with TRBD2 identical over 10 bases. The ends lost 5 bases at V and 6 bases at J; junction bases unmatched: 7. The germline CDR1 and CDR2 sequences are LGHDT and YNNKEL (reference sequence). The CDR3 runs to 15 residues. Here the CDR3 DNA reads TGTGCCAGCAGCGCAGCGGGAGGGAATCGCAATGAGCAGTTCTTC. It yields the protein CASSAAGGNRNEQFF.

This clonotype was detected a few times. This chain joins TRBV20-1 and TRBJ2-7; D is perhaps TRBD2 (7 bases). CDR1 DFQATT and CDR2 SNEGSKA come from the germline V gene (reference sequence). The CDR3 extends over 14 amino acids. CDR3: CRAFGGALGYEQYF. DNA of the CDR3: TGCAGAGCGTTTGGGGGGGCCTTGGGCTACGAGCAGTACTTC.

In its sample, this clonotype was seen a few times. The chain combines TRBV30 with TRBJ2-7; a possible D gene is TRBD1 (5 bases). Between the trimmed V and J ends, which lost 2 bases and 3 bases, there was a span of 11 bases. CDR3 length: 13 residues. The germline gives CDR1 GTSNPN, CDR2 SVGIG (reference sequence). The CDR3 bases are TGTGCCTGGAGTACCGACAGTTACTACGAGCAGTACTTC. This encodes CAWSTDSYYEQYF.